This T cell receptor beta chain originates from a study of T cell repertoires in ileal Crohn's disease. Study summary: All patients had surgery for stricturing (around 60%) or penetrating (about 39%) disease.

Assay: immunoSEQ multiplex PCR; the TCRdb copy retains only in-frame clones and omits some. This sample has about 16,000 clones, with approximately 70% found just once. This clone has a handful of counts. The TCR originated in an adult with Crohn's disease. Sequenced input: ileal tissue.

CDR3 nucleotides: TGTGCCTGGAGGCCAGGGACTAATGAAAAACTGTTTTTT. Protein: CAWRPGTNEKLFF. V and J are TRBV30 and TRBJ1-4, with D possibly TRBD1 on 5 matching bases. V dropped 3 bases and J dropped 2 bases, with 7 bases sitting between them. The germline V gene has CDR1 GTSNPN and CDR2 SVGIG (reference sequence). CDR3 length: 13 amino acids.